Shown below are 25 T cell receptor beta chains from a single sample sequenced in a study of cytotoxic CD8 clonotypes in ibrutinib-treated CLL. Assay used: immunoSEQ multiplex PCR; TCRdb lists only in-frame clones, some missing. Here the sample spans under 200,000 clones, around 84% being singletons. The specimen comprised PBMCs, sampled after 12 months of ibrutinib treatment. All receptors come from a human donor with chronic lymphocytic leukemia.

This clone was detected a few times. The chain combines TRBV10-3 with TRBJ1-1; D call uncertain. CDR1 and CDR2 (germline): ENHRY, SYGVKD. The CDR3 runs to 13 residues. Between the trimmed V and J ends, which lost 7 bases and 0 bases, there was a span of 9 bases. The CDR3 region has the DNA TGTGCCATCAAGGCGGAAATGAACACTGAAGCTTTCTTT. It specifies CAIKAEMNTEAFF.

The rearrangement joins TRBV7-2 to TRBJ1-2, with TRBD1 matching 9 bases. Germline V gene sequence: CDR1 SGHTA, CDR2 FQGNSA. The CDR3 contains 15 residues. Trimming took 3 bases from V and 6 from J; bases not matched to a gene: 8. The CDR3: CASSFHRGREDGYTF. In nucleotides, the CDR3 is TGTGCCAGCAGCTTCCACAGGGGGCGCGAAGATGGCTACACCTTC. The full variable domain, completed using reference TRBV7-2 and TRBJ1-2, is GAGVSQSPSNKVTEKGKDVELRCDPISGHTALYWYRQSLGQGLEFLIYFQGNSAPDKSGLPSDRFSAERTGGSVSTLTIQRTQQEDSAVYLCASSFHRGREDGYTFGSGTRLTVV.

The rearrangement links TRBV5-4 to TRBJ2-5; a weak D match, TRBD1 (6 bases). CDR3 length: 15 amino acids. Germline V gene lookup returns CDR1 SGHNT and CDR2 YYREEE (reference sequence). V gave up 4 bases and J gave up 2 bases, with 15 bases separating them. The CDR3 region is CASSPTRDTQETQYF. The CDR3 region has the DNA TGTGCCAGCAGCCCAACACGGGACACACAAGAGACCCAGTACTTC.

The V gene is TRBV4-2, the J gene TRBJ2-7; D unresolved. CDR1 and CDR2 from the germline V gene are LGHNA and YNFKEQ. Trimming stripped 2 bases from V and 0 bases from J, with 11 bases between. This CDR3 has 15 residues. The CDR3 spells CASSQSPGYSYEQYF. As DNA, the CDR3 is TGTGCCAGCAGCCAAAGTCCAGGTTACTCCTACGAGCAGTACTTC.

V and J are TRBV4-3 and TRBJ1-2; a weak D match, TRBD1 (6 bases). Germline CDR1 LGHNA, CDR2 YSLEER. Trimming cost V 3 bases and J 0 bases, with 14 bases left between them. The CDR3 has 16 residues. This chain's CDR3 is CASSQGTGWANYGYTF. For the CDR3, the DNA is TGCGCCAGCAGCCAGGGAACAGGGTGGGCTAACTATGGCTACACCTTC.

This clone occurred once. The gene calls are TRBV4-2 and TRBJ2-1, with 9 bases matching TRBD1. Germline loops: CDR1 LGHNA, CDR2 YNFKEQ. Trimming at V came to 4 bases and at J to 3 bases, leaving 10 bases not matched to a gene. The length of the CDR3 is 17 residues. CDR3 coding DNA: TGTGCCAGCAGCCGGGGGGGCGACAGGGGGTTCTACAATGAGCAGTTCTTC. It translates to CASSRGGDRGFYNEQFF.

V is TRBV28 and J is TRBJ2-3; 12 bases are a match to TRBD2. The V and J ends lost 9 bases and 8 bases, in that order; junction bases with no gene match: 12. Germline V gene sequence: CDR1 MDHEN, CDR2 SYDVKM. The CDR3 sequence is 15 residues long. CDR3 region: CASTPPSGRAGTQYF. The CDR3 DNA follows: TGTGCCAGTACCCCTCCTAGCGGGAGGGCCGGTACGCAGTATTTT.

The CDR3: CAITGDMNTEAFF. The CDR3 nucleotides read TGTGCCATCACCGGCGACATGAACACTGAAGCTTTCTTT. This sequence joins TRBV6-5 and TRBJ1-1; D remains ambiguous. V shed 10 bases and J shed 0 bases, with 12 bases lying between them. Looked up from germline, CDR1 is MNHEY and CDR2 is SVGAGI. CDR3 size: 13 residues.

V is TRBV7-9 and J is TRBJ2-2; D is undetermined. The germline CDR1 and CDR2 sequences are SEHNR and FQNEAQ (reference sequence). The V end lost 5 bases, the J end lost 4 bases, and 17 bases lay between the germline ends. The CDR3 loop spans 16 amino acids. Here the CDR3 reads CASSLTSGRGTGELFF. For the CDR3, the DNA is TGTGCCAGCAGCCTGACATCGGGCCGTGGCACCGGGGAGCTGTTTTTT.

The chain couples TRBV4-1 to TRBJ2-1; D ambiguous. Trimming left V 1 base short and J 0 bases short, with 7 bases between. CDR3 length equals 15 residues. CDR1 is MGHRA and CDR2 is YSYEKL in the germline V gene. The CDR3 here is CASSQAADSYNEQFF. CDR3 nucleotides: TGCGCCAGCAGCCAAGCGGCAGACTCCTACAATGAGCAGTTCTTC.

V gene TRBV7-2 combines with J gene TRBJ2-7; D not resolved. The germline V and J ends were trimmed by 2 bases and 0 bases, with 14 bases remaining between them. Germline values: CDR1 SGHTA, CDR2 FQGNSA. The CDR3 length is 16 residues. This CDR3 is CASSLKLGFGSYEQYF. In DNA, the CDR3 is TGTGCCAGCAGCTTAAAGCTGGGTTTCGGCTCCTACGAGCAGTACTTC. Filled out from reference TRBV7-2 and TRBJ2-7, the complete variable domain reads GAGVSQSPSNKVTEKGKDVELRCDPISGHTALYWYRQSLGQGLEFLIYFQGNSAPDKSGLPSDRFSAERTGGSVSTLTIQRTQQEDSAVYLCASSLKLGFGSYEQYFGPGTRLTVT.

The chain combines TRBV18 with TRBJ2-7; TRBD1 matches 9 bases. CDR1 is KGHSH and CDR2 is LQKENI in the germline V gene. The CDR3 extends over 13 amino acids. V shed 8 bases and J 3 bases; nucleotides not matched to a gene: 5. This CDR3 reads CASTGQGNYEQYF. The DNA for the CDR3 is TGTGCCAGCACGGGACAGGGTAACTACGAGCAGTACTTC. The full variable domain, rest sourced from reference TRBV18 and TRBJ2-7, is NAGVMQNPRHLVRRRGQEARLRCSPMKGHSHVYWYRQLPEEGLKFMVYLQKENIIDESGMPKERFSAEFPKEGPSILRIQQVVRGDSAAYFCASTGQGNYEQYFGPGTRLTVT.

The chain joins TRBV6-5 to TRBJ2-7; 11 positions match TRBD2. The CDR3 totals 14 residues. Germline CDR1 is MNHEY and CDR2 is SVGAGI. J lost 5 bases, V lost 8 bases, and 8 bases had no gene match. The CDR3: CASALAGGPDEQYF. In nucleotides, the CDR3 is TGTGCCAGCGCCTTAGCGGGAGGGCCCGACGAGCAGTACTTC.

The J gene is TRBJ2-3, the V gene TRBV7-2; 9 positions match TRBD1. The CDR3 loop spans 16 amino acids. CDR1 is SGHTA, CDR2 FQGNSA, per germline. Trimming cost V 4 bases and J 1 base; bases outside gene matches: 6. CDR3: CASSWTGTGRTDTQYF. The CDR3 nucleotides are TGTGCCAGCAGCTGGACCGGGACAGGGCGCACAGATACGCAGTATTTT.

This chain joins TRBV12-5 and TRBJ2-7; 8 positions agree with TRBD1. The J segment lost 7 bases and the V segment lost 2 bases, leaving 10 bases of the junction unmatched. This CDR3 has 15 amino acids. Germline V gene lookup returns CDR1 LGHNT and CDR2 FRNRAP. CDR3 nucleotides: TGTGCTAGTGGTTTGTCGCGGACAGGGTACAAGGAGCAGTACTTC. It specifies CASGLSRTGYKEQYF.

V and J are TRBV19 and TRBJ1-2, with D possibly TRBD1 on 6 matching bases. This CDR3 is 13 amino acids long. V was pared by 2 bases and J by 8 bases, with 12 bases between. Germline V gene data show CDR1 as LNHDA and CDR2 as SQIVND (reference sequence). The CDR3 bases are TGTGCCAGTAGTATAAGCAGGGGCAGGGGCTACACCTTC. Protein: CASSISRGRGYTF. The full variable domain, its missing parts supplied by reference TRBV19 and TRBJ1-2, is DGGITQSPKYLFRKEGQNVTLSCEQNLNHDAMYWYRQDPGQGLRLIYYSQIVNDFQKGDIAEGYSVSREKKESFPLTVTSAQKNPTAFYLCASSISRGRGYTFGSGTRLTVV.

J is TRBJ1-1 and V is TRBV6-6; D is possibly TRBD1 (6 bases). Trimming pared 6 bases from V and 4 bases from J, leaving 15 bases between. CDR3 length equals 14 residues. Germline-derived CDR1 and CDR2 are MNHNY and SVGAGI (reference sequence). CDR3 protein: CASRNPGGGTEAFF. CDR3 bases: TGTGCCAGCAGAAACCCCGGAGGGGGCACTGAAGCTTTCTTT.

V and J are TRBV7-2 and TRBJ1-6, with D possibly matching TRBD1 (5 bases). This CDR3 contains 16 residues. Trimming pared 5 bases from V and 9 bases from J, leaving 20 bases between. The germline V gene has CDR1 SGHTA and CDR2 FQGNSA. The CDR3, as DNA: TGTGCCAGCAGCAAAGAACCGGGACGGAGGAGTTCACCCCTCCACTTT. It codes for CASSKEPGRRSSPLHF. Combining the CDR3 with reference TRBV7-2 and TRBJ1-6 gives the whole variable domain GAGVSQSPSNKVTEKGKDVELRCDPISGHTALYWYRQSLGQGLEFLIYFQGNSAPDKSGLPSDRFSAERTGGSVSTLTIQRTQQEDSAVYLCASSKEPGRRSSPLHFGNGTRLTVT.

V usage is TRBV2 and J usage is TRBJ2-7; 8 bases map to TRBD2. The germline gives CDR1 SNHLY, CDR2 FYNNEI. This CDR3 has 16 residues. With 2 bases clipped from V and 2 bases from J, the junction kept 8 bases outside the gene matches. DNA for the CDR3: TGTGCCAGCAGTGAAAGTCTCACTAGCGGAACCTACGAGCAGTACTTC. Amino acid sequence: CASSESLTSGTYEQYF.

The rearrangement joins TRBV5-6 to TRBJ1-2; no definite D call. Trimming removed 4 bases at V and 7 bases at J, with 8 bases between. Germline V CDR1 and CDR2: SGHDT, YYEEEE. This CDR3 contains 11 residues. The CDR3 here is CASSLASGYTF. The CDR3 DNA reads TGTGCCAGCAGCCTCGCAAGTGGCTACACCTTC.

This clone was seen only a few times. The chain has TRBV9 and TRBJ1-1; 7 bases line up with TRBD1. J was trimmed by 5 bases and V by 2 bases; bases with no gene match: 3. Germline V gene data show CDR1 as SGDLS and CDR2 as YYNGEE. This CDR3 has 13 amino acids. The CDR3 is CASSVRGRTEAFF. The CDR3 DNA sequence: TGTGCCAGCAGCGTCAGGGGGAGGACTGAAGCTTTCTTT.

This clone has just one count. The chain combines TRBV23-1 with TRBJ1-4; TRBD1 might be the D (5 bases). TRBV23-1 is given ORF status, its function remaining uncertain. This CDR3 region has 17 residues. Deletions cut 4 bases from V and 2 bases from J, with 17 bases between. CDR3 DNA sequence: TGCGCCAGCAGTCTAAAGAGAGCGAGGGGCACTAATGAAAAACTGTTTTTT. This encodes CASSLKRARGTNEKLFF.

This rearrangement joins TRBV27 to TRBJ1-2; D might be TRBD1 (5 bases). V gave up 5 bases and J gave up 8 bases, with 15 bases separating them. The germline gives CDR1 MNHEY, CDR2 SMNVEV (reference sequence). This CDR3 region has 13 residues. The chain's CDR3 is CASSRDQQGGYTF. In DNA form, the CDR3 reads TGTGCCAGCAGTAGGGACCAGCAAGGGGGCTACACCTTC.

The chain has TRBV4-3 and TRBJ2-7; D is perhaps TRBD1 (5 bases). V was cut by 4 bases and J by 0 bases, with 19 bases left in between. This CDR3 spans 17 amino acids. Germline V lookup: CDR1 LGHNA, CDR2 YSLEER. CDR3 DNA: TGCGCCAGCAGCCCTCGAACCTCCCAGGACAACTCCTACGAGCAGTACTTC. It yields the protein CASSPRTSQDNSYEQYF.

The chain couples TRBV6-4 to TRBJ1-2; the D is unclear. The length of the CDR3 is 13 residues. Trimming removed 2 bases at V and 8 bases at J, with 12 bases between. Per the germline V gene, CDR1 is MRHNA and CDR2 is SNTAGT. CDR3 in amino acids: CASSDTLWRGYTF. CDR3 bases: TGTGCCAGCAGTGACACCCTGTGGAGGGGCTACACCTTC.